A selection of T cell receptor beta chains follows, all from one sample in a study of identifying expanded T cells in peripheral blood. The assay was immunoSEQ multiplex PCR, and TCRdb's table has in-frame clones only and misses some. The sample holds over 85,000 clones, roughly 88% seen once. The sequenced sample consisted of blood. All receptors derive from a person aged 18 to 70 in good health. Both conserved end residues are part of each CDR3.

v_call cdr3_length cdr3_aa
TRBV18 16 CASSPGLVSNDYGYTF
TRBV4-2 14 CASSQSGTGLEQYF
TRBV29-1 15 CSVEPTGERDYGYTF
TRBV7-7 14 CASSLNRQGNGYTF
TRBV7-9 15 CASRNRDGNNEKLFF
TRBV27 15 CASSISGTGAYEQYF
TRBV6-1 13 CASERESNGEQFF
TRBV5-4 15 CASSLVQTGNYEQYF
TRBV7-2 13 CASSLGGPGEQYF
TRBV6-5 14 CASNTGAYTGELFF
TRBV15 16 CATSRGNSDGFYEQYF
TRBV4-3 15 CASSQARQGSYEQYF
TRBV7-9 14 CASSPRDRYNEQFF
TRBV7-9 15 CASSYQNRGETEAFF
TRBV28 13 CASSAGLVGEQYF
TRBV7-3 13 CASSQGRGNEQFF
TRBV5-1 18 CASSWTPAGLNLGGELFF
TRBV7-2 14 CASSPRLVAEEQFF
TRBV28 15 CASSSPGQGANGYTF
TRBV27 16 CASSFRRGVEGTEAFF
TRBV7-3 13 CASSLYAEETQYF
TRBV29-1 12 CSVEEWDNEQFF
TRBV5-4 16 CASTSSRQGSNYGYTF
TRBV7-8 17 CASSLAGPVVSYNEQFF
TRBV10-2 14 CASSEMGTGQPQHF
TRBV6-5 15 CASSHSLGPTDTQYF
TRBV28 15 CASSLPGSSNEKLFF
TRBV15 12 CATSMKESEQYF
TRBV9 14 CASSVGASENEQYF
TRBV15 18 CATSRGRSGGRGNQPQHF
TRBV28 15 CASSPGLARADTQYF
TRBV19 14 CASSILAERTEAFF
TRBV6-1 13 CAIAGLGAYEQYF
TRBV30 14 CALHYGSHNSPLHF
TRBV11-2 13 CASNHGQAHIQYF
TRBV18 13 CASSLGVLETQYF
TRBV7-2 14 CASSLTGRQTEAFF
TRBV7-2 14 CASSKQGADYGYTF
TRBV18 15 CASSLDSRSYNEQFF
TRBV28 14 CASRKAGDRYEQYF
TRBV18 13 CASSRDRASGYTF